The 9 T cell receptor beta chains reported below all come from one sample, sequenced in a study of cytomegalovirus exposure and HLA in healthy donors. Using immunoSEQ multiplex PCR, the repertoire was profiled, and TCRdb retains in-frame clones only, with some absent. Of roughly 220,000 clones listed, roughly 84% are singletons. The sample comprised PBMCs. The origin of the receptors is a woman aged 30 to 39 in good health and CMV-seropositive.

The chain joins TRBV6-5 to TRBJ1-1; D is ambiguous. This CDR3 comprises 9 residues. Trimming pared 10 bases from V and 5 bases from J, leaving 5 bases between. Germline CDR1 reads MNHEY; CDR2 reads SVGAGI. The CDR3 reads CAKRTEAFF. The CDR3 nucleotides are TGTGCCAAAAGGACTGAAGCTTTCTTT.

The gene calls are TRBV27 and TRBJ2-3, with 9 bases aligning to TRBD1. The junction had 13 bases not matched to a gene; V was cut back by 4 bases and J by 2 bases. Germline V gene lookup returns CDR1 MNHEY and CDR2 SMNVEV (reference sequence). There are 18 residues in the CDR3. This chain's CDR3 is CASSCYMDGDRDTDTQYF. CDR3 DNA: TGTGCCAGCAGTTGCTATATGGATGGGGACAGGGACACAGATACGCAGTATTTT.

J is TRBJ1-2 and V is TRBV6-5; 7 bases agree with TRBD1. CDR3 length equals 13 residues. J lost 4 bases, V lost 6 bases, and 5 bases had no gene match. Germline CDR1 is MNHEY and CDR2 is SVGAGI. CDR3 sequence reads: CASRKGQIYGYTF. The CDR3 DNA follows: TGTGCCAGCAGGAAGGGACAGATCTATGGCTACACCTTC.

The V call is TRBV2, the J call TRBJ1-2; TRBD1 is a possible D gene (5 bases). The V gene's germline CDR1 is SNHLY and CDR2 FYNNEI. V was pared by 1 base and J by 5 bases, with 8 bases between. The CDR3 consists of 13 residues. The CDR3, as DNA: TGTGCCAGCAGTGAAGTCGGGGGATATGGCTACACCTTC. Its translation is CASSEVGGYGYTF.

The genes are TRBV7-9 and TRBJ2-7; D call uncertain. Trimming shortened V by 3 bases and J by 2 bases, and 11 bases separated the two germline ends. Germline CDR1 SEHNR, CDR2 FQNEAQ (reference sequence). The CDR3 runs to 14 residues. In DNA form, the CDR3 reads TGTGCCAGCAGCTTGACGACGAGCACCTACGAGCAGTACTTC. Translating gives CASSLTTSTYEQYF.

The chain uses TRBV28 and TRBJ2-7; weak D call: TRBD1 (6 bases). Per germline, CDR1 MDHEN and CDR2 SYDVKM. Trimming cost V 5 bases and J 6 bases, with 11 bases left between them. This CDR3 region has 12 residues. This CDR3 reads CASSPGAGEQYF. The CDR3 DNA reads as TGTGCCAGCAGTCCAGGGGCTGGCGAGCAGTACTTC.

The J gene is TRBJ2-2, the V gene TRBV10-1; 10 bases map to TRBD2. The germline V gene has CDR1 WNHNN and CDR2 SYGVQD (reference sequence). There are 15 residues in the CDR3. J gave up 7 bases and V 3 bases, and 5 bases lay outside the gene matches. This CDR3 reads CASSETSGTVGELFF. The CDR3 DNA reads TGCGCCAGCAGTGAAACTAGCGGGACCGTCGGGGAGCTGTTTTTT.

V is TRBV28 and J is TRBJ1-2; possible D gene TRBD1, 6 bases. In germline, CDR1 is MDHEN, CDR2 SYDVKM. The CDR3 is 16 residues long. Trimming shortened V by 2 bases and J by 0 bases, and 13 bases separated the two germline ends. Here the CDR3 reads CASSLGGTLANYGYTF. CDR3 bases: TGTGCCAGCAGTTTAGGGGGGACACTAGCTAACTATGGCTACACCTTC.

This clone was counted ten times or more. V is TRBV5-4 and J is TRBJ2-2; the D gene is possibly TRBD2 (6 bases). This CDR3 comprises 14 residues. Germline loops: CDR1 SGHNT, CDR2 YYREEE (reference sequence). V shed 1 base and J shed 6 bases, with 10 bases lying between them. The CDR3 loop reads CASSLLGSAGELFF. The CDR3 bases are TGTGCCAGCAGCTTGCTCGGGAGTGCCGGGGAGCTGTTTTTT. Drawing the rest from reference TRBV5-4 and TRBJ2-2, the complete variable domain is ETGVTQSPTHLIKTRGQQVTLRCSSQSGHNTVSWYQQALGQGPQFIFQYYREEENGRGNFPPRFSGLQFPNYSSELNVNALELDDSALYLCASSLLGSAGELFFGEGSRLTVL.